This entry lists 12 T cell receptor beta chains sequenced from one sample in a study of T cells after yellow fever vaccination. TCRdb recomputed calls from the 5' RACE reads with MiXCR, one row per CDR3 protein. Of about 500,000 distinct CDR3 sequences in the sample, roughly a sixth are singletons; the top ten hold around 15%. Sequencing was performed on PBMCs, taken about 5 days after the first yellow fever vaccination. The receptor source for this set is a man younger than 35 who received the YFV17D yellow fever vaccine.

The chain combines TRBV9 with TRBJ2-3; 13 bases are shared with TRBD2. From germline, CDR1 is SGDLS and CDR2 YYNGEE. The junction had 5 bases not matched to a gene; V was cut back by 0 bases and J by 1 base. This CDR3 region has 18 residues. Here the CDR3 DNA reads TGTGCCAGCAGCGTAGAAGGACTAGCGGGGGACCGCACAGATACGCAGTATTTT. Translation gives CASSVEGLAGDRTDTQYF.

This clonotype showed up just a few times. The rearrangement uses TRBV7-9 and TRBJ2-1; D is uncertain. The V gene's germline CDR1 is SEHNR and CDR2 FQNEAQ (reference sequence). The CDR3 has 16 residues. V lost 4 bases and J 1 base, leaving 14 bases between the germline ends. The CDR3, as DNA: TGTGCCAGCAGCTCCCCTGCGACCAGATCCTACAATGAGCAGTTCTTC. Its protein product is CASSSPATRSYNEQFF.

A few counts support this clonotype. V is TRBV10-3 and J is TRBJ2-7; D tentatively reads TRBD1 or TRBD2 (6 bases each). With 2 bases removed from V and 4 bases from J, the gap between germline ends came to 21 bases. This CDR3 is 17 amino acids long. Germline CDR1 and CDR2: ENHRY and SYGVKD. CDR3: CAISELNSAGHTYEQYF. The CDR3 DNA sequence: TGTGCCATCAGTGAGCTCAATTCGGCGGGACACACTTACGAGCAGTACTTC.

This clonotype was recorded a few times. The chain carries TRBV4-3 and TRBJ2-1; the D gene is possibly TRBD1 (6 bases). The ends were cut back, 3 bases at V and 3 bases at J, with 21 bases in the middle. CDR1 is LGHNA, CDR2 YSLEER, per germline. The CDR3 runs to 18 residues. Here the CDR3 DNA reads TGCGCCAGCAGCCAGTCACCACCTACAAGAGGGGGCTACAATGAGCAGTTCTTC. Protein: CASSQSPPTRGGYNEQFF.

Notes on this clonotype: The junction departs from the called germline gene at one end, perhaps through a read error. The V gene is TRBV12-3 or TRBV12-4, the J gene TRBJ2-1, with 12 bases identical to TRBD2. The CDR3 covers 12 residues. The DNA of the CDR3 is TGTGCCAGCAGTCTAGCGGGGGGGCTACAGTTCTTC. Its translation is CASSLAGGLQFF.

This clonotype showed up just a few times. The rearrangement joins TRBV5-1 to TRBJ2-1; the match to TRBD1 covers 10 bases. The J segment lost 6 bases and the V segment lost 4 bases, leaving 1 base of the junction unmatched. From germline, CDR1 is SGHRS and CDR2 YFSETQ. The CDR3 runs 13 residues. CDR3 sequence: CASSGTGANEQFF. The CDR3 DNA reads TGCGCCAGCAGCGGGACAGGGGCCAATGAGCAGTTCTTC.

This chain's CDR3 is CASSPGRYTEAFF. In DNA, the CDR3 is TGTGCCAGCAGCCCAGGACGGTACACTGAAGCTTTCTTT. The rearrangement joins TRBV7-2 to TRBJ1-1; no firm D call. Trimming stripped 5 bases from V and 3 bases from J, with 10 bases between. This CDR3 has 13 amino acids. Per germline, CDR1 SGHTA and CDR2 FQGNSA. The whole variable domain, filled in from reference TRBV7-2 and TRBJ1-1, reads GAGVSQSPSNKVTEKGKDVELRCDPISGHTALYWYRQSLGQGLEFLIYFQGNSAPDKSGLPSDRFSAERTGGSVSTLTIQRTQQEDSAVYLCASSPGRYTEAFFGQGTRLTVV.

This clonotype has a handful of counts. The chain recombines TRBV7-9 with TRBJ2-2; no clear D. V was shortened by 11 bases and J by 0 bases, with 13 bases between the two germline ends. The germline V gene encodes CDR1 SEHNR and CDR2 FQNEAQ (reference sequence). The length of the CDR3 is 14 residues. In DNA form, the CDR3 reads TGTGCCTTAGCACCTCCGGCGAACACCGGGGAGCTGTTTTTT. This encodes CALAPPANTGELFF.

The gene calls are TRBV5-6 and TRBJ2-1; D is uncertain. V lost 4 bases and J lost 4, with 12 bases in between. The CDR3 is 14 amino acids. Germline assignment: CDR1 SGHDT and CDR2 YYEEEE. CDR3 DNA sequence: TGTGCCAGCAGCCGAGACACACTGTACAATGAGCAGTTCTTC. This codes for CASSRDTLYNEQFF. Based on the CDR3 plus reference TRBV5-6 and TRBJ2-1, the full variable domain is DAGVTQSPTHLIKTRGQQVTLRCSPKSGHDTVSWYQQALGQGPQFIFQYYEEEERQRGNFPDRFSGHQFPNYSSELNVNALLLGDSALYLCASSRDTLYNEQFFGPGTRLTVL.

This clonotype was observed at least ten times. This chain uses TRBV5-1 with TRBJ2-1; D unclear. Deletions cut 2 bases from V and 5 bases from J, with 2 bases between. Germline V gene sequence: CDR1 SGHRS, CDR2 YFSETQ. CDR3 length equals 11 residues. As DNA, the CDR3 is TGCGCCAGCAGCTTAAACAATGAGCAGTTCTTC. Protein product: CASSLNNEQFF.

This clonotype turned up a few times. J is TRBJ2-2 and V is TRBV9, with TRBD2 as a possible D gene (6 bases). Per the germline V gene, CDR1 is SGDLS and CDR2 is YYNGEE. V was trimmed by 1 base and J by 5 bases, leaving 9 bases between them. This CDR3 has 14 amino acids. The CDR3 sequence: CASSVTSRTGELFF. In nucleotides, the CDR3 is TGTGCCAGCAGCGTAACTAGCCGAACCGGGGAGCTGTTTTTT.

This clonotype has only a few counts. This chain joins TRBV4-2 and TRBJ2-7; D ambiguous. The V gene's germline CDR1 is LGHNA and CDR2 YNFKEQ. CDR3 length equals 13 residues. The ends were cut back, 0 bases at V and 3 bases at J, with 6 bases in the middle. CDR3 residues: CASSQEGIYEQYF. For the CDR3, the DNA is TGTGCCAGCAGCCAAGAAGGGATCTACGAGCAGTACTTC.